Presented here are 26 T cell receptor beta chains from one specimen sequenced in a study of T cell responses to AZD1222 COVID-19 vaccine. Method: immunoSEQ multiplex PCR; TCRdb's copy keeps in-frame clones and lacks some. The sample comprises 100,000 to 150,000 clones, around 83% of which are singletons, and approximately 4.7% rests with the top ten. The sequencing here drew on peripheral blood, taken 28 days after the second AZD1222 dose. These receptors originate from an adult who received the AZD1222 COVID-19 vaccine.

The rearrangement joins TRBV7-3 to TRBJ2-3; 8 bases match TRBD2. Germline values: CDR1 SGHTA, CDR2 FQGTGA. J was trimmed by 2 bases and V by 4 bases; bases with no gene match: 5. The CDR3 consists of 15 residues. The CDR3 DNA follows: TGTGCCAGCAGCTCCAGCGGGGGACTCACAGATACGCAGTATTTT. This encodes CASSSSGGLTDTQYF.

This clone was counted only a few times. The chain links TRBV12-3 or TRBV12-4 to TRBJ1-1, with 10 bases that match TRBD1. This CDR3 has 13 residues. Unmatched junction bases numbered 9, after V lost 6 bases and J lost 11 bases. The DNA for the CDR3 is TGTGCCAGCAGCTGGGGGGGGACAGGGGTGGCTTTCTTT. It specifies CASSWGGTGVAFF.

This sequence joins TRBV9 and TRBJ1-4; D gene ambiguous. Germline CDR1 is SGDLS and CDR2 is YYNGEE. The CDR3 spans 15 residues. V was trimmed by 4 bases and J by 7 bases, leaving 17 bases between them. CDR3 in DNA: TGTGCCAGCAGCCCCTCCCCAGCGGCTGGTGAAAAACTGTTTTTT. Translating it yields CASSPSPAAGEKLFF.

CDR3 sequence: CATSRGVADQPQHF. The CDR3 DNA reads TGTGCCACCAGCAGAGGGGTAGCCGATCAGCCCCAGCATTTT. V gene TRBV15 combines with J gene TRBJ1-5; D call uncertain. Germline V gene lookup returns CDR1 LNHNV and CDR2 YYDKDF (reference sequence). This CDR3 spans 14 amino acids. The V and J ends lost 1 base and 5 bases respectively, with 9 bases between them. Looking up the rest from reference TRBV15 and TRBJ1-5 gives the full variable domain: DAMVIQNPRYQVTQFGKPVTLSCSQTLNHNVMYWYQQKSSQAPKLLFHYYDKDFNNEADTPDNFQSRRPNTSFCFLDIRSPGLGDTAMYLCATSRGVADQPQHFGDGTRLSIL.

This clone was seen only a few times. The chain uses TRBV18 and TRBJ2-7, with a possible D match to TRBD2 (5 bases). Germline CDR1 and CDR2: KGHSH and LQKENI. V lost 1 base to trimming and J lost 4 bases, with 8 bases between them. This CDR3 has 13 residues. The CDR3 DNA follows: TGTGCCAGCTCACCACTGCCGGGGTACGAGCAGTACTTC. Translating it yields CASSPLPGYEQYF.

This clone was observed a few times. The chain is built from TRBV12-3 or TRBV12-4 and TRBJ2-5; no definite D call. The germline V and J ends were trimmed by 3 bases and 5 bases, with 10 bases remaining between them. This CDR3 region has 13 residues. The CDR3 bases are TGTGCCAGCAGTTTTGCCCTGGGGGAGACCCAGTACTTC. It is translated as CASSFALGETQYF.

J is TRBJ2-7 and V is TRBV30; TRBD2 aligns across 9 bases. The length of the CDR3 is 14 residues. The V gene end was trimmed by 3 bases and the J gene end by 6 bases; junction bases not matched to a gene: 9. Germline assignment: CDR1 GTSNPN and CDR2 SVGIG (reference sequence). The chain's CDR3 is CAWRTGTSLREQYF. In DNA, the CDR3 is TGTGCCTGGAGGACCGGGACTAGCCTACGCGAGCAGTACTTC.

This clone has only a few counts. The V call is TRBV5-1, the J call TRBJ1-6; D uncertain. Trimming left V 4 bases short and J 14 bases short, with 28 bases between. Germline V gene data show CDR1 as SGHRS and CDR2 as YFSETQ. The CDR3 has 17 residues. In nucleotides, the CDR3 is TGCGCCAGCAGCCTTTCTTTCGATTCGCCCGTCGGGGAGGCCCTCCACTTT. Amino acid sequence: CASSLSFDSPVGEALHF.

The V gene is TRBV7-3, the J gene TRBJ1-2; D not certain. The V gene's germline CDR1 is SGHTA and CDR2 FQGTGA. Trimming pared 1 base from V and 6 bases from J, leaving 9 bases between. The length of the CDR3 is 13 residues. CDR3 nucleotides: TGTGCCAGCAGCTTAAGGGGTACACATGGCTACACCTTC. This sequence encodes CASSLRGTHGYTF. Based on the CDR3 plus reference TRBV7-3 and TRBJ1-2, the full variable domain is GAGVSQTPSNKVTEKGKYVELRCDPISGHTALYWYRQSLGQGPEFLIYFQGTGAADDSGLPNDRFFAVRPEGSVSTLKIQRTERGDSAVYLCASSLRGTHGYTFGSGTRLTVV.

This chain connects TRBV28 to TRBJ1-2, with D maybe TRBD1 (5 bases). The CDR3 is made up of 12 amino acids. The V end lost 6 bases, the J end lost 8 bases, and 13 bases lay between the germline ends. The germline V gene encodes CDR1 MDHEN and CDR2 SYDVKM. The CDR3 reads CASSPVGDGYTF. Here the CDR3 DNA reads TGTGCCAGCAGCCCGGTCGGGGACGGCTACACCTTC.

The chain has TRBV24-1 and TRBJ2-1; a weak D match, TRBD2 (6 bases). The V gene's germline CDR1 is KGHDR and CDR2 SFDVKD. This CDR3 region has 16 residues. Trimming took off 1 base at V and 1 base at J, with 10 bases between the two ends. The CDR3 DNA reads TGTGCCACCAGTGATTTAGTAGCGGAGTCCTACAATGAGCAGTTCTTC. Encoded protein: CATSDLVAESYNEQFF.

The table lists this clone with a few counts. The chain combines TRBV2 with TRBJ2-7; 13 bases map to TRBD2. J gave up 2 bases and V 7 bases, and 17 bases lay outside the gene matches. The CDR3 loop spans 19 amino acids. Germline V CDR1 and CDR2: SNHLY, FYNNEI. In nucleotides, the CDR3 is TGTGCCAGCACAGAAAGGACTAGCGGGGGCCTTTACCTCACCTACGAGCAGTACTTC. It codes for CASTERTSGGLYLTYEQYF.

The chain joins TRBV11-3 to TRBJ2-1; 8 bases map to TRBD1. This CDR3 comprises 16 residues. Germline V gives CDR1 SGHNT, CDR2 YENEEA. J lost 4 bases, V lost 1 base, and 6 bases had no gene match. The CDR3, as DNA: TGTGCCAGCAGCTTAGGGGGACAGGTGGAATACAATGAGCAGTTCTTC. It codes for CASSLGGQVEYNEQFF.

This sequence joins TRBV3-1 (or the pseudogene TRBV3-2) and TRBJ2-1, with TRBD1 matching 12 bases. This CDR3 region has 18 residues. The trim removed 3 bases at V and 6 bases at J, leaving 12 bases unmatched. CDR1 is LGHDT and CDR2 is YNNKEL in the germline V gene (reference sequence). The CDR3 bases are TGTGCCAGCAGCCAGAGTCCGGGACAGGGGGCGGCGTTCAATGAGCAGTTCTTC. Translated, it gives CASSQSPGQGAAFNEQFF.

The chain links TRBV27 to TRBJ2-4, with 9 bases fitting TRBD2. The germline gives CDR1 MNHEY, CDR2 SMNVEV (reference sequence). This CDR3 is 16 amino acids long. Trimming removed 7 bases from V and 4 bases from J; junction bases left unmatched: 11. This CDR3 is CASKFISGGLKNIQYF. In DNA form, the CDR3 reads TGTGCCAGCAAATTTATTAGCGGGGGTTTAAAAAACATTCAGTACTTC.

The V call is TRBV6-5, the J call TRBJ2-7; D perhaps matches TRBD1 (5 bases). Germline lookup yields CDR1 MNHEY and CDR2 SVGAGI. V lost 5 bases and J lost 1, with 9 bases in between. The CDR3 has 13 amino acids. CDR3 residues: CASSTRQSYEQYF. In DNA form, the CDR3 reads TGTGCCAGCAGTACCCGACAGTCCTACGAGCAGTACTTC.

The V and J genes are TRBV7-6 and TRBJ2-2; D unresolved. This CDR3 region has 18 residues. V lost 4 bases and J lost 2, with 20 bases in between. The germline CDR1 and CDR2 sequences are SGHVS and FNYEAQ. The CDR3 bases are TGTGCCAGCAGCTCCAGACCACACCGGACCCTTAACACCGGGGAGCTGTTTTTT. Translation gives CASSSRPHRTLNTGELFF.

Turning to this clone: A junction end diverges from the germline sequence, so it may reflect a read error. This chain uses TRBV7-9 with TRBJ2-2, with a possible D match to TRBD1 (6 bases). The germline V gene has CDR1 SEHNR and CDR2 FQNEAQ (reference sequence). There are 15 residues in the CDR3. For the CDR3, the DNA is TGTGCCAGCAACTTACAGGGTGAGAACACCGGGGAGCTGTTTTTT. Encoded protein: CASNLQGENTGELFF.

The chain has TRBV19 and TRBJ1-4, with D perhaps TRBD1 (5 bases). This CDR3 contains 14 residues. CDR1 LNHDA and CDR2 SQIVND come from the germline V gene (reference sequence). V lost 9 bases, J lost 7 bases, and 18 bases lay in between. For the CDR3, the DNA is TGTGCCAGCAGTCCCGGTCATGGGGCTGAAAAACTGTTTTTT. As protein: CASSPGHGAEKLFF.

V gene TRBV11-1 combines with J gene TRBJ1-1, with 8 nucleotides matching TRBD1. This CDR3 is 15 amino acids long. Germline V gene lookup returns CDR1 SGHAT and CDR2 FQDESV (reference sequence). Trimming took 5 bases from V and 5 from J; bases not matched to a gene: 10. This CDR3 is CASSPKGQVWTEAFF. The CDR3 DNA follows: TGTGCCAGCAGCCCGAAGGGACAGGTATGGACTGAAGCTTTCTTT.

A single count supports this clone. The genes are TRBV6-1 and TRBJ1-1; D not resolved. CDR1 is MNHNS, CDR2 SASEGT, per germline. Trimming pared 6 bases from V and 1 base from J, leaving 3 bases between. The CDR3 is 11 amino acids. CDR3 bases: TGTGCCAGCAGCCGGAACACTGAAGCTTTCTTT. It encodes CASSRNTEAFF.

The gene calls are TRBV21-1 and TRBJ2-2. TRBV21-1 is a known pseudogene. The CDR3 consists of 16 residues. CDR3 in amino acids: CASSHDPRGNTGELFF. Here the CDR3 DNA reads TGTGCCAGCAGCCATGACCCGAGGGGGAACACCGGGGAGCTGTTTTTT.

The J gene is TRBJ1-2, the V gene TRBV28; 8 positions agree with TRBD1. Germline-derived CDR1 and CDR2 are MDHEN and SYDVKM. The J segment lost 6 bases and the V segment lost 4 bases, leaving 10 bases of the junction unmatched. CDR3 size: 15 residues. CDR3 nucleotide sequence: TGTGCCAGCAGTTCCCCCCCTCGACAGGGGCATGGCTACACCTTC. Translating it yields CASSSPPRQGHGYTF.

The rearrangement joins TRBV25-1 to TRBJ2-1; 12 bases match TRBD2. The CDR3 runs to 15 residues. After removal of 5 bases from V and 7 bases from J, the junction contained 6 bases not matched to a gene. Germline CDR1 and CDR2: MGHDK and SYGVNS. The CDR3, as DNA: TGTGCCAGCAGTATACTAGCGGGGGGAGGGAATGAGCAGTTCTTC. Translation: CASSILAGGGNEQFF. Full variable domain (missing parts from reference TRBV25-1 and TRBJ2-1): EADIYQTPRYLVIGTGKKITLECSQTMGHDKMYWYQQDPGMELHLIHYSYGVNSTEKGDLSSESTVSRIRTEHFPLTLESARPSHTSQYLCASSILAGGGNEQFFGPGTRLTVL.

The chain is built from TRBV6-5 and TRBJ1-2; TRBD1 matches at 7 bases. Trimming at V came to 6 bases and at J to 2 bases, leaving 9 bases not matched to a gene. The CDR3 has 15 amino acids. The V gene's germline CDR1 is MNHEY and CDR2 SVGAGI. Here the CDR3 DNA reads TGTGCCAGCAGGTCGGGGACAGAGGGCAACTATGGCTACACCTTC. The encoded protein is CASRSGTEGNYGYTF.

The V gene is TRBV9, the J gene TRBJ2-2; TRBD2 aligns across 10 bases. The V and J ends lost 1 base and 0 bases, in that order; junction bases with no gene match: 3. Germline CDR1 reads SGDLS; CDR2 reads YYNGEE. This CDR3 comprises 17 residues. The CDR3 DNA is TGTGCCAGCAGCGTATCTAGCGGGGGCGCGAACACCGGGGAGCTGTTTTTT. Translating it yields CASSVSSGGANTGELFF.